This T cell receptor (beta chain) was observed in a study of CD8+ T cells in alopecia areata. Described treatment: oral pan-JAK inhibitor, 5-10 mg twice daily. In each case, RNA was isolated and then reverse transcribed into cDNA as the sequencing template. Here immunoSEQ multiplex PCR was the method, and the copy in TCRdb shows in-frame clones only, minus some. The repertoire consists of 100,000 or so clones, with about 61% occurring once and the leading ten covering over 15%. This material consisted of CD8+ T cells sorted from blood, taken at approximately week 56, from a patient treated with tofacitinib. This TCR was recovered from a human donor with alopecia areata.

This CDR3 reads CASSSTRPEQYF. The CDR3 bases are TGTGCCAGCAGCTCGACCAGACCCGAGCAGTACTTC. This sequence joins TRBV7-9 and TRBJ2-7; no clear D gene. Trimming removed 4 bases from V and 6 bases from J, with 10 bases in between. CDR3 length equals 12 residues. Germline loops: CDR1 SEHNR, CDR2 FQNEAQ (reference sequence).